The clone carrying this T cell receptor beta chain was observed at least ten times. Sample time point: persistent/refractory GD, antithyroid drugs over 5 years with positive TRAb. PBMC-derived RNA was used for the TCR library. This sample was included in a study of regulatory T cells in long-lasting Graves disease. Germline V lookup: CDR1 SNHLY, CDR2 FYNNEI. The CDR3 runs to 13 residues. V was clipped by 0 bases and J by 10 bases, with 12 bases between them. Libraries of TCR beta came from iRepertoire HTBI primers plus Arm-PCR of CDR3 regions. MiXCR, run by TCRdb on the multiplex PCR reads, gives a single entry per CDR3 protein. The sample holds 400,000 to 500,000 distinct CDR3 sequences, about 21% seen once.

The sequences come from peripheral blood mononuclear cells (PBMCs), collected when the disease was refractory, from a patient treated with antithyroid drugs. The V gene is TRBV2, the J gene TRBJ2-5, with a tentative D call TRBD2 (5 bases). The clonotype originates from a female donor with Graves disease. The CDR3 DNA reads as TGTGCCAGCAGTGAAGCTTTGCAGGCGGGCCAGTACTTC. This translates into CASSEALQAGQYF. The whole variable domain, filled in from reference TRBV2 and TRBJ2-5, reads EPEVTQTPSHQVTQMGQEVILRCVPISNHLYFYWYRQILGQKVEFLVSFYNNEISEKSEIFDDQFSVERPDGSNFTLKIRSTKLEDSAMYFCASSEALQAGQYFGPGTRLLVL.